This T cell receptor beta chain was recorded in a study of CD8 T cells in ankylosing spondylitis (TCRdb year 2017). With regard to the full study: The study set out to find disease-linked TCR variants by profiling T cell receptor beta repertoires in ankylosing spondylitis patients and healthy donors. The full study cohort comprised about 25 ankylosing spondylitis patients and approximately 100 healthy donors. Peripheral blood was sampled, and synovial fluid was additionally collected from ankylosing spondylitis patients.

Broader findings and caveats from the paper: The disease-linked clones had a CD8+ phenotype and were found at relatively low frequencies in peripheral blood. A TCR beta motif of 8 or 9 highly homologous amino acid variants appeared characteristic of blood from ankylosing spondylitis patients. Some motif variants were previously reported in synovial fluid and blood of reactive arthritis patients, suggesting common disease-initiation mechanisms. The disease-linked clones were reported as significantly enriched in matched synovial fluid samples from ankylosing spondylitis patients.

V is trimmed back by 4 bases and J by 4 bases, and the junction contains 5 bases that no gene match accounts for. The CDR3 covers 14 residues, taking in both the cysteine and the phenylalanine. Of the read, only the CDR3 DNA is kept; its 42 bases are in frame from base 1. According to the germline V gene (reference sequence), CDR1 reads SGHNT and CDR2 reads YYREEE. These reads were obtained on an Illumina HiSeq 2500. Quantitative 5'-RACE with molecular barcodes was used to prepare TCR beta libraries. As for the authors' bioinformatics: A new computational method based on a probabilistic model of VDJ rearrangement was used to identify disease-linked TCR variants. TCRdb handled the public reads itself, with Q25 trimming in fastp and clone calling in MiXCR, and kept productive beta chains. Each entry merges the rows of one CDR3 protein and shows their most common DNA and genes. The V and J calls reflect TCRdb's pipeline rather than the authors' work. In this sample the table shows 150,000 to 200,000 distinct CDR3 sequences, over 10% of which occur a single time. Jointly, the top ten make up approximately 10% of the sample.

Turning to this clonotype: It has no known antigen specificity. One base away there is no much larger clone; base qualities are not given.

Sequences were obtained from blood, either unsorted or a sorted T cell fraction (not recorded which). The receptor's source is a female donor with ankylosing spondylitis or in good health (not recorded which). The chain employs TRBV5-4 and TRBJ2-7, with 10 bases aligning to TRBD1. CDR3 region: CASSATGGGYEQYF. The DNA sequence is as follows: TGTGCCAGCAGCGCGACAGGGGGCGGGTACGAGCAGTACTTC.